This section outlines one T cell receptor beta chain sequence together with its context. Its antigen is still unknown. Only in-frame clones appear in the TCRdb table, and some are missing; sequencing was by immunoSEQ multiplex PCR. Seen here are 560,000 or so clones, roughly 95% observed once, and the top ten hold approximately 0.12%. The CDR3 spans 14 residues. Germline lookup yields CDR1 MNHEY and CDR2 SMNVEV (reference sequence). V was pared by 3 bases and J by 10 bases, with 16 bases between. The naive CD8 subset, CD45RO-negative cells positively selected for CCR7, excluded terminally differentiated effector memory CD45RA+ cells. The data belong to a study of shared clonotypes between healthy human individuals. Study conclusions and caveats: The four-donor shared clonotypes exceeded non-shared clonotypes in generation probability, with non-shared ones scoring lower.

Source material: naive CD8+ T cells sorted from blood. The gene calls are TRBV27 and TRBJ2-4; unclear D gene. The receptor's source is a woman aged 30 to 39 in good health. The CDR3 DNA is TGTGCCAGCAGTTTCGGTTCGCGACGGCTTATTCAGTACTTC. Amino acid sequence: CASSFGSRRLIQYF.